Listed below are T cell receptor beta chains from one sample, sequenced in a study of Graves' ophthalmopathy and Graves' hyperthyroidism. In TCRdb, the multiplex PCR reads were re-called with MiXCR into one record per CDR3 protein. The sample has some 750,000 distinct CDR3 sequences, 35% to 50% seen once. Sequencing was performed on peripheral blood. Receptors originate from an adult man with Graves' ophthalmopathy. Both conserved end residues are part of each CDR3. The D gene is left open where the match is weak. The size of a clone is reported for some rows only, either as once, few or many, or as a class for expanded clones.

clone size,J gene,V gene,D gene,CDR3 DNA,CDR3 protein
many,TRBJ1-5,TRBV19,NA,TGTGCCAGTAGTCCCCTTGACAGAAAGAATCAGCCCCAGCATTTT,CASSPLDRKNQPQHF
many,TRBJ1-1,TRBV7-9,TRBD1,TGTGCCGCAGGGGACAGCAACACTGAAGCTTTCTTT,CAAGDSNTEAFF
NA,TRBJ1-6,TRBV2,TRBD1,TGTGCCAGCAGGGGACAGCAGAATTCACCCCTCCACTTT,CASRGQQNSPLHF
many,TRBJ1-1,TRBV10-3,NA,TGTGCCATCAGTCGGGACGGAGAGAACACTGAAGCTTTCTTT,CAISRDGENTEAFF
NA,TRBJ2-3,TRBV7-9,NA,TGTGCCAGCAGCTTCGAAGGATCGGCGCAGTATTTT,CASSFEGSAQYF
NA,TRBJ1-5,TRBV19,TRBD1,TGTGCCAGTAGTTGGGGACAGGGGTACAATCAGCCCCAGCATTTT,CASSWGQGYNQPQHF
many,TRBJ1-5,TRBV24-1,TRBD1,TGTGCCACCAGTGACCCAGGGACAGGAGGGGAGCCCCAGCATTTT,CATSDPGTGGEPQHF
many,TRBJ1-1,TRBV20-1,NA,TGCAGTGCTAGAAGCGACAGGACGGAAGCTTTCTTT,CSARSDRTEAFF
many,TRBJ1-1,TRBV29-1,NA,TGCAGCGTTGAAGATGACAGCCGGAACACTGAAGCTTTCTTT,CSVEDDSRNTEAFF
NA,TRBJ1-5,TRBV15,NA,TGTGCCACCAGCGGGGGGGCAGGGAGGAATCAGCCCCAGCATTTT,CATSGGAGRNQPQHF
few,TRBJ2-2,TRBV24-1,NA,TGTGCCACCAGTGACAGGGGCAGTACCGGGGAGCTGTTTTTT,CATSDRGSTGELFF
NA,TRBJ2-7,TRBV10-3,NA,TGTGCCAGCAGGCTTTACACCGCCGAGCAGTACTTC,CASRLYTAEQYF
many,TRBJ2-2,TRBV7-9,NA,TGTGCCAGCAGGGCCGGGGAGCTGTTTTTT,CASRAGELFF
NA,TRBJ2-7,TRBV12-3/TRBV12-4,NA,TGTGCCAGCAGTTTCTTCGGGTGGGATTTCTCCTACGAGCAGTACTTC,CASSFFGWDFSYEQYF
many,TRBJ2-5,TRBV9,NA,TGTGCCAGCAGCGTAGCTCCGTCAGGGGAAGAGACCCAGTACTTC,CASSVAPSGEETQYF
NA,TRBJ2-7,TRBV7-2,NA,TGTGCCAGCAGCTCACAGGACAGAGCCGTTTACGAGCAGTACTTC,CASSSQDRAVYEQYF
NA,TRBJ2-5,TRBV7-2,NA,TGCGCCAGCAGCCAAGGGGGGCGGGAGCTCCAAGAGACCCAGTACTTC,CASSQGGRELQETQYF
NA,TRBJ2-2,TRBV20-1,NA,TGCAGTGCTAGAGATCTCACCACGACTAGGGGGGACACCGGGGAGCTGTTTTTT,CSARDLTTTRGDTGELFF
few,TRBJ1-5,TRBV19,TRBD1,TGTGCCAGTAGAGACAGGGACTTCAGCAATCAGCCCCAGCATTTT,CASRDRDFSNQPQHF
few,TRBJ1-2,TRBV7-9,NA,TGTGCCAGCAGCCCTCTAGGGGCACAGCACTATGGCTACACCTTC,CASSPLGAQHYGYTF
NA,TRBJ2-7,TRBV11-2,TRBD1,TGTGCCAGCAGCCCGCTGGACAGGGTCTACGAGCAGTACTTC,CASSPLDRVYEQYF
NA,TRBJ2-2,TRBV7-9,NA,TGTGCCAGCAGCCGAGGGGGGGTAACCGGGGAGCTGTTTTTT,CASSRGGVTGELFF
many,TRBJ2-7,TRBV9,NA,TGTGCCAGCAGCCCGGACCGGGACTACGAGCAGTACTTC,CASSPDRDYEQYF
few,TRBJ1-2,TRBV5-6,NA,TGTGCCAGCAGCTTGGTTAGTAGCTACACCTTC,CASSLVSSYTF
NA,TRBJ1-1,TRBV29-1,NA,TGCAGCGTTGCCGGGGGATCGGTCACTGAAGCTTTCTTT,CSVAGGSVTEAFF
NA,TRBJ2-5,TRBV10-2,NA,TGCGCCAGCGCCCTAGGGGAGAGGGAGACCCAGTACTTC,CASALGERETQYF
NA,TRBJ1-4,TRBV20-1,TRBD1,TGCAGTTCAGGGGGGAGTAATGAAAAACTGTTTTTT,CSSGGSNEKLFF
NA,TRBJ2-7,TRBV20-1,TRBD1,TGCAGTGCTTTGCAGGGGGCAAGGTACGAGCAGTACTTC,CSALQGARYEQYF
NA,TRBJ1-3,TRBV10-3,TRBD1,TGTGCCATCAGTGTGGCGGACAGGCGCGGAAACACCATATATTTT,CAISVADRRGNTIYF
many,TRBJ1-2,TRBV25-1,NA,TGTGCCAGCAGTAGTGAATGTGATGTCCCGGGGGGCTACACCTTC,CASSSECDVPGGYTF
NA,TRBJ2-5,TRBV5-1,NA,TGCGCCAGCAGCTTGGAAGGAGGGGGCGGATCAGAGACCCAGTACTTC,CASSLEGGGGSETQYF
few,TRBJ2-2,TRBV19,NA,TGTGCCAGTAGGGACCGGCAGGGACGCACCGGGGAGCTGTTTTTT,CASRDRQGRTGELFF
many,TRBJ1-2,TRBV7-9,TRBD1,TGTGCCAGCAGCGGACAGGGACACTATGGCTACACCTTC,CASSGQGHYGYTF
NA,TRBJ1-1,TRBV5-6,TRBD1,TGTGCCAGCAGCTGGGCCGGGACAGGGAGCACTGAAGCTTTCTTT,CASSWAGTGSTEAFF
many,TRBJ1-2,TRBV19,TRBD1,TGTGCCAGTAGTTGGAACAGGGGTTATGGCTACACCTTC,CASSWNRGYGYTF
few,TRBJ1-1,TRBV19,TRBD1,TGTGCCAGTAGTATTGGACAGGGCCGGTGGGCTGAAGCTTTCTTT,CASSIGQGRWAEAFF
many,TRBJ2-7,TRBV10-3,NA,TGTGCCATCAGTGAGGCGCAGGAGGTGTACTTC,CAISEAQEVYF